This T cell receptor (beta chain) was captured in a study of blood T cells in healthy people across ages. Study-wide points: As age increased, TCR beta diversity per million T cells fell in a roughly linear fashion.

Germline V gene lookup returns CDR1 DFQATT and CDR2 SNEGSKA (reference sequence). CDR3 length: 14 amino acids. V was shortened by 6 bases and J by 1 base, with 12 bases between the two germline ends. Combining a sample-barcoded 5' primer with a J-beta primer mix, a second PCR ran for roughly 7 to 11 cycles. TCRdb analysed the 5' RACE reads with MiXCR anew, one entry per CDR3 protein. The sample carries about 1.4 million distinct CDR3 sequences, approximately 59% recorded once. As concerns this clonotype: No antigen is known for it.

This chain joins TRBV20-1 and TRBJ2-2; D uncertain. The sequenced material came from blood. This sequence was found in a man younger than 30 in good health. The CDR3, as DNA: TGCAGTGCAAGACATATAAGGAACACCGGGGAGCTGTTTTTT. It codes for CSARHIRNTGELFF.